A selection of T cell receptor beta chains follows, all from one sample in a study of blood T cell repertoires in COVID-19. Data came from immunoSEQ multiplex PCR; TCRdb stores just in-frame clones and leaves some out. Altogether over 250,000 clones are present, about 91% being singletons, with the ten largest covering around 13%. The sequencing sample was made of peripheral blood. The receptors shown here come from an older woman with acute or convalescent COVID-19. CDR3s include the opening cysteine and the closing phenylalanine or tryptophan. Fields, in order: D gene, CDR3 length, J gene, clone size, V gene, CDR3 protein, CDR3 DNA. A D gene is named only where the DNA matches it firmly. Not all rows give a size; the values are once, few, many and, for expanded clones, a class.

d_call: .
cdr3_length: 16
j_call: TRBJ2-3
clone_size: .
v_call: TRBV6-6
cdr3_aa: CASNAGASGYTDTQYF
cdr3_nt: TGTGCCAGCAACGCGGGGGCTAGCGGTTACACAGATACGCAGTATTTT

d_call: .
cdr3_length: 15
j_call: TRBJ1-6
clone_size: .
v_call: TRBV28
cdr3_aa: CASIPGNSYNSPLHF
cdr3_nt: TGTGCCAGCATTCCAGGGAACTCCTATAATTCACCCCTCCACTTT

d_call: TRBD1
cdr3_length: 13
j_call: TRBJ2-7
clone_size: .
v_call: TRBV5-4
cdr3_aa: CASSPTGQGEQYF
cdr3_nt: TGTGCCAGCAGCCCGACAGGGCAGGGCGAGCAGTACTTC

d_call: .
cdr3_length: 13
j_call: TRBJ1-1
clone_size: .
v_call: TRBV24-1
cdr3_aa: CATREGVGTEAFF
cdr3_nt: TGTGCCACCAGGGAGGGTGTGGGGACTGAAGCTTTCTTT

d_call: .
cdr3_length: 13
j_call: TRBJ1-1
clone_size: .
v_call: TRBV12-3/TRBV12-4
cdr3_aa: CASSPSFTRGAFF
cdr3_nt: TGTGCCAGCAGTCCATCCTTCACGCGGGGGGCTTTCTTT

d_call: .
cdr3_length: 14
j_call: TRBJ2-7
clone_size: once
v_call: TRBV5-5
cdr3_aa: CASSDRWAGGEQYF
cdr3_nt: TGTGCCAGCAGCGACCGGTGGGCCGGGGGCGAGCAGTACTTC

d_call: TRBD2
cdr3_length: 16
j_call: TRBJ2-3
clone_size: .
v_call: TRBV9
cdr3_aa: CASSPSGRGRTDTQYF
cdr3_nt: TGTGCCAGCAGCCCTTCAGGGAGGGGACGTACAGATACGCAGTATTTT

d_call: .
cdr3_length: 15
j_call: TRBJ2-7
clone_size: .
v_call: TRBV6-1
cdr3_aa: CASSERRGSAYEQYF
cdr3_nt: TGTGCCAGCAGTGAAAGGCGGGGCTCAGCCTACGAGCAGTACTTC

d_call: TRBD1
cdr3_length: 17
j_call: TRBJ1-1
clone_size: once
v_call: TRBV10-3
cdr3_aa: CAIRQTAPGTVNTEAFF
cdr3_nt: TGTGCCATCAGACAAACCGCCCCCGGGACAGTGAACACTGAAGCTTTCTTT

d_call: TRBD1
cdr3_length: 15
j_call: TRBJ1-2
clone_size: once
v_call: TRBV7-9
cdr3_aa: CASSLGWRQGDGYTF
cdr3_nt: TGTGCCAGCAGCTTGGGTTGGCGGCAGGGGGATGGCTACACCTTC

d_call: .
cdr3_length: 13
j_call: TRBJ1-6
clone_size: once
v_call: TRBV2
cdr3_aa: CASNGQGNSPLHF
cdr3_nt: TGTGCCAGCAACGGGCAGGGGAATTCACCCCTCCACTTT

d_call: .
cdr3_length: 13
j_call: TRBJ1-1
clone_size: .
v_call: TRBV7-9
cdr3_aa: CASSLVTGTEAFF
cdr3_nt: TGTGCCAGCAGCTTAGTAACGGGCACTGAAGCTTTCTTT

d_call: TRBD1
cdr3_length: 15
j_call: TRBJ1-6
clone_size: .
v_call: TRBV28
cdr3_aa: CASTRSTGGNSPLHF
cdr3_nt: TGTGCCAGCACCAGGTCGACAGGGGGCAATTCACCCCTCCACTTT

d_call: TRBD1
cdr3_length: 14
j_call: TRBJ1-1
clone_size: .
v_call: TRBV2
cdr3_aa: CASSALRGPTEAFF
cdr3_nt: TGTGCCAGCAGTGCTCTCAGGGGGCCCACTGAAGCTTTCTTT

d_call: .
cdr3_length: 15
j_call: TRBJ1-5
clone_size: .
v_call: TRBV5-1
cdr3_aa: CASSPDSYNNQPQHF
cdr3_nt: TGCGCCAGCAGCCCGGACAGCTACAATAATCAGCCCCAGCATTTT

d_call: .
cdr3_length: 16
j_call: TRBJ2-2
clone_size: .
v_call: TRBV5-4
cdr3_aa: CASSLAGWPRTGELFF
cdr3_nt: TGTGCCAGCAGCTTGGCCGGGTGGCCGCGAACCGGGGAGCTGTTTTTT

d_call: TRBD2
cdr3_length: 18
j_call: TRBJ2-3
clone_size: .
v_call: TRBV28
cdr3_aa: CASSPPGLAGGSTDTQYF
cdr3_nt: TGTGCCAGCAGTCCTCCGGGACTAGCGGGAGGGAGCACAGATACGCAGTATTTT

d_call: TRBD1
cdr3_length: 16
j_call: TRBJ1-2
clone_size: .
v_call: TRBV15
cdr3_aa: CATSRGGTGDDYGYTF
cdr3_nt: TGTGCCACCAGCAGAGGTGGCACAGGGGATGACTATGGCTACACCTTC

d_call: .
cdr3_length: 14
j_call: TRBJ1-2
clone_size: .
v_call: TRBV19
cdr3_aa: CASNLGGVNYGYTF
cdr3_nt: TGTGCCAGTAACCTCGGGGGGGTGAACTATGGCTACACCTTC

d_call: .
cdr3_length: 13
j_call: TRBJ1-1
clone_size: .
v_call: TRBV5-1
cdr3_aa: CASSSTGLTEAFF
cdr3_nt: TGCGCCAGCAGCTCTACAGGGCTGACTGAAGCTTTCTTT

d_call: TRBD1
cdr3_length: 14
j_call: TRBJ2-1
clone_size: .
v_call: TRBV7-3
cdr3_aa: CASSSQQGGNEQFF
cdr3_nt: TGTGCCAGCAGCTCCCAACAGGGGGGCAATGAGCAGTTCTTC

d_call: .
cdr3_length: 13
j_call: TRBJ2-2
clone_size: few
v_call: TRBV2
cdr3_aa: CASSEEGAGELFF
cdr3_nt: TGTGCCAGCAGTGAAGAAGGGGCCGGGGAGCTGTTTTTT

d_call: TRBD2
cdr3_length: 16
j_call: TRBJ2-1
clone_size: .
v_call: TRBV7-2
cdr3_aa: CASSLGIAGGNNEQFF
cdr3_nt: TGTGCCAGCAGCTTAGGTATAGCGGGGGGCAACAATGAGCAGTTCTTC

d_call: .
cdr3_length: 14
j_call: TRBJ1-2
clone_size: .
v_call: TRBV2
cdr3_aa: CASSLKASEVGYTF
cdr3_nt: TGTGCCAGCAGTCTAAAGGCCTCAGAGGTTGGCTACACCTTC

d_call: TRBD2
cdr3_length: 14
j_call: TRBJ2-7
clone_size: .
v_call: TRBV5-6
cdr3_aa: CASRTGLPTYEQYF
cdr3_nt: TGTGCCAGCAGAACGGGACTACCCACCTACGAGCAGTACTTC

d_call: .
cdr3_length: 16
j_call: TRBJ1-5
clone_size: .
v_call: TRBV7-3
cdr3_aa: CASSSYIQAYNQPQHF
cdr3_nt: TGTGCCAGCAGCTCCTATATCCAGGCTTACAATCAGCCCCAGCATTTT

d_call: .
cdr3_length: 12
j_call: TRBJ2-3
clone_size: .
v_call: TRBV30
cdr3_aa: CAWRASTDTQYF
cdr3_nt: TGTGCCTGGCGAGCGAGCACAGATACGCAGTATTTT

d_call: .
cdr3_length: 16
j_call: TRBJ1-3
clone_size: .
v_call: TRBV7-6
cdr3_aa: CASSLEFYSSGNTIYF
cdr3_nt: TGTGCCAGCAGCTTAGAGTTCTACAGCTCTGGAAACACCATATATTTT

d_call: TRBD1
cdr3_length: 14
j_call: TRBJ2-3
clone_size: .
v_call: TRBV9
cdr3_aa: CASSTGGSGDTQYF
cdr3_nt: TGTGCCAGCAGCACAGGGGGCTCCGGAGATACGCAGTATTTT

d_call: .
cdr3_length: 16
j_call: TRBJ2-2
clone_size: .
v_call: TRBV6-6
cdr3_aa: CASSYSSGANTGELFF
cdr3_nt: TGTGCCAGCAGTTACTCTTCGGGGGCGAACACCGGGGAGCTGTTTTTT

d_call: TRBD1
cdr3_length: 14
j_call: TRBJ2-5
clone_size: once
v_call: TRBV27
cdr3_aa: CASSPTGDQETQYF
cdr3_nt: TGTGCCAGCAGCCCGACAGGGGACCAAGAGACCCAGTACTTC

d_call: TRBD1
cdr3_length: 13
j_call: TRBJ1-1
clone_size: .
v_call: TRBV28
cdr3_aa: CASHLTGRTEAFF
cdr3_nt: TGTGCCAGCCATCTGACAGGGAGAACTGAAGCTTTCTTT

d_call: TRBD1
cdr3_length: 14
j_call: TRBJ2-2
clone_size: .
v_call: TRBV19
cdr3_aa: CASQGQANTGELFF
cdr3_nt: TGTGCCAGTCAGGGACAGGCGAACACCGGGGAGCTGTTTTTT

d_call: TRBD1
cdr3_length: 16
j_call: TRBJ1-5
clone_size: .
v_call: TRBV5-6
cdr3_aa: CASTLLGQGESQPQHF
cdr3_nt: TGTGCCAGCACCCTCTTAGGACAGGGGGAAAGTCAGCCCCAGCATTTT

d_call: .
cdr3_length: 14
j_call: TRBJ1-5
clone_size: .
v_call: TRBV19
cdr3_aa: CASSIDLEYQPQHF
cdr3_nt: TGTGCCAGTAGTATAGATCTTGAGTATCAGCCCCAGCATTTT

d_call: .
cdr3_length: 13
j_call: TRBJ2-3
clone_size: once
v_call: TRBV5-1
cdr3_aa: CASSPFGTDTQYF
cdr3_nt: TGCGCCAGCAGCCCCTTCGGGACAGATACGCAGTATTTT

d_call: TRBD1
cdr3_length: 15
j_call: TRBJ1-1
clone_size: .
v_call: TRBV18
cdr3_aa: CASSLGQGTNTEAFF
cdr3_nt: TGTGCCAGCTCACTCGGACAGGGGACGAACACTGAAGCTTTCTTT

d_call: TRBD1
cdr3_length: 12
j_call: TRBJ1-3
clone_size: .
v_call: TRBV4-1
cdr3_aa: CASSPGGNTIYF
cdr3_nt: TGCGCCAGCAGCCCAGGGGGCAACACCATATATTTT

d_call: .
cdr3_length: 13
j_call: TRBJ1-2
clone_size: once
v_call: TRBV12-3/TRBV12-4
cdr3_aa: CASSDSPNYGYTF
cdr3_nt: TGTGCCAGCAGTGACAGTCCCAACTATGGCTACACCTTC

d_call: .
cdr3_length: 13
j_call: TRBJ2-5
clone_size: .
v_call: TRBV9
cdr3_aa: CASSVQGWETQYF
cdr3_nt: TGTGCCAGCAGCGTCCAGGGGTGGGAGACCCAGTACTTC

d_call: .
cdr3_length: 14
j_call: TRBJ1-1
clone_size: .
v_call: TRBV10-3
cdr3_aa: CAISRDSRNTEAFF
cdr3_nt: TGTGCCATCAGCCGGGACTCCAGGAACACTGAAGCTTTCTTT

d_call: .
cdr3_length: 15
j_call: TRBJ1-1
clone_size: .
v_call: TRBV18
cdr3_aa: CASSPSLGGLTEAFF
cdr3_nt: TGTGCCAGCTCACCGTCATTGGGGGGGCTTACTGAAGCTTTCTTT

d_call: TRBD1
cdr3_length: 16
j_call: TRBJ1-5
clone_size: .
v_call: TRBV7-2
cdr3_aa: CASSSQGGGLNQPQHF
cdr3_nt: TGTGCCAGCAGCTCTCAGGGGGGCGGACTAAATCAGCCCCAGCATTTT

d_call: TRBD1
cdr3_length: 16
j_call: TRBJ1-1
clone_size: .
v_call: TRBV7-9
cdr3_aa: CASSLGTGIGNTEAFF
cdr3_nt: TGTGCCAGCAGCTTAGGGACAGGGATTGGGAACACTGAAGCTTTCTTT

d_call: .
cdr3_length: 14
j_call: TRBJ1-1
clone_size: .
v_call: TRBV9
cdr3_aa: CASSVVGGNTEAFF
cdr3_nt: TGTGCCAGCAGCGTTGTAGGGGGTAACACTGAAGCTTTCTTT

d_call: TRBD2
cdr3_length: 18
j_call: TRBJ2-3
clone_size: .
v_call: TRBV5-1
cdr3_aa: CASSLQGPSGRSTDTQYF
cdr3_nt: TGCGCCAGCAGCTTGCAGGGGCCCAGCGGGAGGAGCACAGATACGCAGTATTTT

d_call: .
cdr3_length: 13
j_call: TRBJ1-1
clone_size: few
v_call: TRBV6-2/TRBV6-3
cdr3_aa: CASSYILRTEAFF
cdr3_nt: TGTGCCAGCAGTTACATCTTGCGGACTGAAGCTTTCTTT

d_call: TRBD2
cdr3_length: 14
j_call: TRBJ2-7
clone_size: .
v_call: TRBV7-2
cdr3_aa: CASSLGREYYEQYF
cdr3_nt: TGTGCCAGCAGCTTAGGGCGGGAGTACTACGAGCAGTACTTC

d_call: TRBD2
cdr3_length: 16
j_call: TRBJ2-3
clone_size: .
v_call: TRBV7-8
cdr3_aa: CASSLRTSGRLYTQYF
cdr3_nt: TGTGCCAGCAGCCTCCGGACTAGCGGGAGGTTATATACGCAGTATTTT

d_call: .
cdr3_length: 13
j_call: TRBJ2-3
clone_size: .
v_call: TRBV6-4
cdr3_aa: CASSATSTDTQYF
cdr3_nt: TGTGCCAGCAGTGCCACTAGCACAGATACGCAGTATTTT

d_call: .
cdr3_length: 17
j_call: TRBJ1-5
clone_size: .
v_call: TRBV28
cdr3_aa: CASRRVVGAVSNQPQHF
cdr3_nt: TGTGCCAGCAGGCGGGTCGTGGGGGCGGTAAGCAATCAGCCCCAGCATTTT

d_call: TRBD1
cdr3_length: 15
j_call: TRBJ1-2
clone_size: .
v_call: TRBV11-2
cdr3_aa: CASSRIRDRGYGYTF
cdr3_nt: TGTGCCAGCAGCCGGATACGGGACAGGGGTTATGGCTACACCTTC

d_call: TRBD1
cdr3_length: 16
j_call: TRBJ1-2
clone_size: .
v_call: TRBV15
cdr3_aa: CATSRGLDRDNYGYTF
cdr3_nt: TGTGCCACCAGCAGAGGACTTGACAGGGACAACTATGGCTACACCTTC

d_call: TRBD1
cdr3_length: 17
j_call: TRBJ2-3
clone_size: .
v_call: TRBV19
cdr3_aa: CASSIGGQGRIPDTQYF
cdr3_nt: TGTGCCAGTAGTATAGGCGGACAGGGGCGCATCCCAGATACGCAGTATTTT

d_call: .
cdr3_length: 12
j_call: TRBJ2-1
clone_size: .
v_call: TRBV21-1
cdr3_aa: CAILDTYNEQFF
cdr3_nt: TGTGCCATCCTGGACACCTACAATGAGCAGTTCTTC

d_call: TRBD1
cdr3_length: 16
j_call: TRBJ1-3
clone_size: .
v_call: TRBV4-1
cdr3_aa: CASSQVGRGPGNTIYF
cdr3_nt: TGCGCCAGCAGCCAAGTTGGCAGGGGGCCGGGAAACACCATATATTTT

d_call: TRBD1
cdr3_length: 14
j_call: TRBJ2-2
clone_size: .
v_call: TRBV24-1
cdr3_aa: CATGGDRGTGELFF
cdr3_nt: TGTGCCACCGGGGGGGACAGGGGGACCGGGGAGCTGTTTTTT